The present T cell receptor beta chain was sequenced within a study of T cell changes during pregnancy in multiple sclerosis. Sequencing was performed with immunoSEQ multiplex PCR; in TCRdb, only in-frame clones are kept and a portion is missing. Among about 92,000 clones listed, 90% to 95% were seen once. This specimen was peripheral blood, taken in the third trimester of pregnancy. This receptor was taken from a female donor with multiple sclerosis, enrolled in a pregnancy study.

Here the CDR3 reads CASSGASRGNQPQHF. Written as DNA, the CDR3 is TGTGCCAGTAGTGGGGCCAGCCGGGGCAATCAGCCCCAGCATTTT. The chain combines TRBV19 with TRBJ1-5; possible D gene TRBD1, 5 bases. CDR1 LNHDA and CDR2 SQIVND come from the germline V gene (reference sequence). Deletions cut 5 bases from V and 2 bases from J, with 13 bases between. This CDR3 spans 15 amino acids.